The 6 T cell receptor beta chains below all came from one sample that was sequenced in a study of T cells in Graves' hyperthyroidism and ophthalmopathy. It was RNA transcripts that yielded the amplified TCR beta CDR3 regions. The HTBI primer set drove a first-round RT-PCR of the TCR CDR3. MiXCR was run by TCRdb on the multiplex PCR reads, yielding one entry per CDR3 protein. The sample includes 200,000 to 300,000 distinct CDR3 sequences, roughly 22% of them seen just once. The sample taken for sequencing was blood. These receptor sequences come from a woman between 35 and 50 years old with Graves' ophthalmopathy.

The sample holds many counts of this clonotype. The CDR3 loop reads CAIGTGGIQETQYF. Here the CDR3 DNA reads TGTGCCATCGGGACAGGGGGCATCCAAGAGACCCAGTACTTC. The V and J genes are TRBV10-3 and TRBJ2-5; TRBD1 agrees at 12 bases. Germline V lookup: CDR1 ENHRY, CDR2 SYGVKD. The CDR3 is 14 amino acids. Trimming removed 8 bases from V and 1 base from J; junction bases left unmatched: 2.

The V call is TRBV6-2 or TRBV6-3, the J call TRBJ1-6; D remains unclear. Germline V gene lookup returns CDR1 MNHEY and CDR2 SVGEGT. With 5 bases removed from V and 7 bases from J, the gap between germline ends came to 24 bases. The CDR3 has 18 amino acids. In DNA form, the CDR3 reads TGTGCCAGCAGTACGAATAAACCTGGGTGGGCTAACAATTCACCCCTCCACTTT. It encodes CASSTNKPGWANNSPLHF.

This clonotype was recorded many times. The chain employs TRBV20-1 and TRBJ1-1, with 7 bases matching TRBD1. Germline V gene data show CDR1 as DFQATT and CDR2 as SNEGSKA (reference sequence). The CDR3 covers 15 residues. The V gene end was trimmed by 0 bases and the J gene end by 4 bases; junction bases not matched to a gene: 8. Written as DNA, the CDR3 is TGCAGTGCTAGAGATCTTCGAGGGGGCGGCACTGAAGCTTTCTTT. It yields the protein CSARDLRGGGTEAFF.

V is TRBV28 and J is TRBJ2-1; 9 bases fit TRBD2. The CDR3 has 15 residues. V lost 1 base and J lost 8; bases outside the gene matches: 6. Germline V CDR1 and CDR2: MDHEN, SYDVKM. Here the CDR3 reads CASSLYGLAGHEQFF. CDR3 in DNA: TGTGCCAGCAGTTTATATGGGCTAGCGGGACATGAGCAGTTCTTC. The whole variable domain, remainder taken from reference TRBV28 and TRBJ2-1, is DVKVTQSSRYLVKRTGEKVFLECVQDMDHENMFWYRQDPGLGLRLIYFSYDVKMKEKGDIPEGYSVSREKKERFSLILESASTNQTSMYLCASSLYGLAGHEQFFGPGTRLTVL.

This clonotype was observed at least ten times. The V call is TRBV5-6, the J call TRBJ1-1; no clear D gene. Germline values: CDR1 SGHDT, CDR2 YYEEEE. This CDR3 region has 12 residues. V was cut by 2 bases and J by 7 bases, with 9 bases left in between. CDR3 amino acids: CASSFSPNEAFF. In DNA form, the CDR3 reads TGTGCCAGCAGCTTTTCACCAAATGAAGCTTTCTTT.

With respect to this clonotype: An end of the junction differs from the germline gene, which may be a read error. The chain recombines TRBV12-3 or TRBV12-4 with TRBJ2-2; D might be TRBD2 (7 bases). CDR3 length equals 16 residues. The CDR3 DNA sequence: TGTGCCAGCAGGGGGGGGCGCGAGGTTAACACCGGGGAGCTGTCTTTT. This gives the protein CASRGGREVNTGELSF.